This T cell receptor beta chain was obtained from a study of T-cell reconstitution after alpha-beta-depleted transplantation in children. As it was prepared, the TCRbeta library received unique molecular identifiers. TCRdb reanalysed the PCR reads using MiXCR and keeps one entry per CDR3 protein. The sample lists about 980,000 distinct CDR3 sequences, roughly 31% occurring once. Germline lookup yields CDR1 SGDLS and CDR2 YYNGEE. CDR3 length equals 14 residues. Between the trimmed V and J ends, which lost 0 bases and 5 bases, there was a span of 11 bases. Findings of the study overall: Several hundred expanded graft clones reportedly supplied alpha-beta T cells about two months after transplant. T-cell counts and diversity were attributed mostly to newly produced T cells one year after transplant. Surviving recipient T cells and thymic progenitors produced the high day-60 TCRbeta diversity seen in some patients.

This clonotype was seen only a few times. Its antigen is not identified. The TCR originated in a boy in the first two years of life who had a stem cell transplant for SCID, so the T cells may come from the graft donor. The chain couples TRBV9 to TRBJ1-1, with unresolved D. The sample was PBMCs, mostly from graft donor cells, taken 360 days after TCRalphabeta/CD19-depleted stem cell transplant. The DNA for the CDR3 is TGTGCCAGCAGCGTAGCTGGGCAACCGACTGAAGCTTTCTTT. Translated, it gives CASSVAGQPTEAFF.